In this sample, the clone carrying this TCR beta chain turned up many times. The antigen remains undetermined. Germline V gene data show CDR1 as SGHAT and CDR2 as FQNNGV. This CDR3 spans 13 amino acids. V dropped 3 bases and J dropped 5 bases, with 8 bases sitting between them. For TCR beta, libraries came from iRepertoire HTBI primers and Arm-PCR of CDR3 regions. One entry per CDR3 protein, called by TCRdb with MiXCR from the multiplex PCR reads. The sample lists about 460,000 distinct CDR3 sequences; 13% to 15% were seen once. The sample comes from a study of regulatory T cells in long-lasting Graves disease. The time point: newly diagnosed GD, antithyroid drugs for less than 3 months. The TCR library was made from RNA that had been extracted from PBMCs in TRIzol. The study's findings and limits: The persistent group shared fewer than 3,500 public clonotypes, more than the roughly 970 shared by new patients.

These data were likewise used in another study, on T cells in Graves' hyperthyroidism and ophthalmopathy.

The receptor's source is a woman aged 45 to 65 with Graves disease. The sequencing used peripheral blood mononuclear cells (PBMCs), collected at new diagnosis, from a patient treated with antithyroid drugs. The chain uses TRBV11-2 and TRBJ1-5; D not certain. CDR3 bases: TGTGCCAGCAGCTTTGCCCAGGATCAGCCCCAGCATTTT. It codes for CASSFAQDQPQHF.